The source of this TCR beta chain is a study of OX40 agonist ivuxolimab in advanced cancers. Study information: A partial response was reached by three patients: one with hepatocellular carcinoma and two with cutaneous melanoma.

The repertoire was sequenced with immunoSEQ multiplex PCR; TCRdb's copy has only in-frame clones and lacks some. The data contain just under 75,000 clones, about 90% of them singletons. Germline V gene data show CDR1 as SGHRS and CDR2 as YFSETQ. The length of the CDR3 is 16 residues. The junction had 2 bases not matched to a gene; V was cut back by 0 bases and J by 2 bases. The receptor's source is an adult with an advanced solid tumor such as melanoma, head and neck, liver or kidney cancer. This chain joins TRBV5-1 and TRBJ2-5, with 12 bases matching TRBD2. The source was CD4+ or CD8+ T cells sorted from blood, collected in a trial of the OX40 agonist ivuxolimab. The CDR3 DNA sequence: TGCGCCAGCAGCTTGGGACTAGCGGGAGAACAAGAGACCCAGTACTTC. Its protein is CASSLGLAGEQETQYF.